This T cell receptor beta chain was documented in a study of CD8+ T cells in alopecia areata. The wider study: Treated patients' severity was scored by percentage of affected scalp area.

Broader study findings: Scalp clonality dropped significantly under tofacitinib, as did expanded CD8+ top-100 clones. A large proportion of expanded lesional clones were detected persisting in scalp and blood during tofacitinib.

The CDR3 runs 11 residues. The germline V gene has CDR1 SGHRS and CDR2 YFSETQ. Between the trimmed V and J ends, which lost 3 bases and 2 bases, there was a span of 2 bases. Sample treatment: oral pan-JAK inhibitor, 5-10 mg twice daily. Patients with alopecia areata provided lesional scalp punch biopsies as well as peripheral blood. It was cDNA, reverse transcribed from extracted RNA, that served as the sequencing template. The repertoire was sequenced with immunoSEQ multiplex PCR; TCRdb's copy has only in-frame clones and lacks some. The table includes 85,000 to 95,000 clones, around three quarters detected once. The sample holds a few counts of this clone. Its antigen is unknown. The sample carries other DNA sequences with the same CDR3.

The sample here was CD8+ T cells sorted from blood, taken around week 46, from a patient treated with tofacitinib. The origin of this receptor is a human donor with alopecia areata. This chain uses TRBV5-1 with TRBJ1-1, with D unresolved. The CDR3 loop reads CASSSNTEAFF. The CDR3 DNA follows: TGCGCCAGCAGCTCCAACACTGAAGCTTTCTTT.